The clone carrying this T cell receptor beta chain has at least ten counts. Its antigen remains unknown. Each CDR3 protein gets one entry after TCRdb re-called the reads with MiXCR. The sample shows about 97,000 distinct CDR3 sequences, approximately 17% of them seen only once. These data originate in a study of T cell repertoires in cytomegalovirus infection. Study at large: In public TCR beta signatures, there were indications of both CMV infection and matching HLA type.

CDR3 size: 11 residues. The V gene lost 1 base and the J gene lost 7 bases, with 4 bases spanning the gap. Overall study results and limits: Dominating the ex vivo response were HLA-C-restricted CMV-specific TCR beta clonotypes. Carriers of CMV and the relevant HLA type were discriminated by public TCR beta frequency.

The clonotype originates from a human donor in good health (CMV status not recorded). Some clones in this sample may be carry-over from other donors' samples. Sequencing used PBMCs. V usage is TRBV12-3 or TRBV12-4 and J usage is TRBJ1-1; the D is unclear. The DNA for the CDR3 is TGTGCCAGCAGTTTAGTCAGTGAAGCTTTCTTT. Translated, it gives CASSLVSEAFF.